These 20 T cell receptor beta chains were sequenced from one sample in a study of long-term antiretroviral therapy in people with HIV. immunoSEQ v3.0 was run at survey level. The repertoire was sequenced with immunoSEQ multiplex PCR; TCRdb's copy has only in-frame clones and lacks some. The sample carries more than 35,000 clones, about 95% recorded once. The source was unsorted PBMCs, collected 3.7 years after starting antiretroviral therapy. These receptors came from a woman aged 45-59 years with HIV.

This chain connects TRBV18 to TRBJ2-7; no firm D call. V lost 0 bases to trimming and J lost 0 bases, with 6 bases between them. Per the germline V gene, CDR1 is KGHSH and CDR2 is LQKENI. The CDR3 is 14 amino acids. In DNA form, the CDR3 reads TGTGCCAGCTCACCACCCTCGGCCTCCTACGAGCAGTACTTC. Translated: CASSPPSASYEQYF.

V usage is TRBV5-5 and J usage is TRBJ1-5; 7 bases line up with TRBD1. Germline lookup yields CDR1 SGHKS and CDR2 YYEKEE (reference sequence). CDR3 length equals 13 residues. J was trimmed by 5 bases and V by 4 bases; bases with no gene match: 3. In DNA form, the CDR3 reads TGTGCCAGCAGCAGACAGGGTGATCAGCCCCAGCATTTT. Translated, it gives CASSRQGDQPQHF.

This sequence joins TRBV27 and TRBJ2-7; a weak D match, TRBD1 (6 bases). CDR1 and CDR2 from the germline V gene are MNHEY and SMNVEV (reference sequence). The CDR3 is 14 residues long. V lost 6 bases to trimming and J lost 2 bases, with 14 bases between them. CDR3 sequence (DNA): TGTGCCAGCAGACCCAACGGACAGCCCTACGAGCAGTACTTC. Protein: CASRPNGQPYEQYF.

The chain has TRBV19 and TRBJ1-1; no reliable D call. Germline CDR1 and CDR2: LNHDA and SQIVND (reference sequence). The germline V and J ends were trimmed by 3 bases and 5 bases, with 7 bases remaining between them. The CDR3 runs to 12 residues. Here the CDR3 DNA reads TGTGCCAGTAGTATCCGACCTACTGAAGCTTTCTTT. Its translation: CASSIRPTEAFF.

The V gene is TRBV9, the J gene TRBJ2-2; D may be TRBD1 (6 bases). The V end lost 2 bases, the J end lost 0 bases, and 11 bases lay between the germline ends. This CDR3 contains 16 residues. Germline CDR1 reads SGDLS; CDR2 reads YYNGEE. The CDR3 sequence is CASSVAGQTNTGELFF. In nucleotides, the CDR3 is TGTGCCAGCAGCGTTGCAGGACAGACGAACACCGGGGAGCTGTTTTTT.

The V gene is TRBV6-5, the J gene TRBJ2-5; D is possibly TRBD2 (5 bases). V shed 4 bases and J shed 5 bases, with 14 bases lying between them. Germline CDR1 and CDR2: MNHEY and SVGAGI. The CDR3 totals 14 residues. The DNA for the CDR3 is TGTGCCAGCAGTTCGAGGGATTGGTGGGAGACCCAGTACTTC. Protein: CASSSRDWWETQYF.

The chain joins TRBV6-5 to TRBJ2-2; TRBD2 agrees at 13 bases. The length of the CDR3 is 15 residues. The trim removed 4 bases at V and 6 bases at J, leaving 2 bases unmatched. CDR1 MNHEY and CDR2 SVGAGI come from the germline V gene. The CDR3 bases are TGTGCCAGCAGTTCCGGACTAGCGGGGGCCGGGGAGCTGTTTTTT. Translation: CASSSGLAGAGELFF.

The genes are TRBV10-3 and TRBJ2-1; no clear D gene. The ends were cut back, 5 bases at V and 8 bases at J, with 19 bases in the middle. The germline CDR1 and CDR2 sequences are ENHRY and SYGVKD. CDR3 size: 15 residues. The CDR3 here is CAISPKGPVGDEQFF. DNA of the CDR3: TGTGCCATCAGTCCCAAAGGCCCGGTAGGCGATGAGCAGTTCTTC.

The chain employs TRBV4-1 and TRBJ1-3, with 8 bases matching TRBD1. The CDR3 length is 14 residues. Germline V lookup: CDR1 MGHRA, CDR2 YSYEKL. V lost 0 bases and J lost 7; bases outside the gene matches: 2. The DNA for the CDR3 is TGCGCCAGCAGCCAAGATCACAGGGGGAACACCATATATTTT. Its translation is CASSQDHRGNTIYF.

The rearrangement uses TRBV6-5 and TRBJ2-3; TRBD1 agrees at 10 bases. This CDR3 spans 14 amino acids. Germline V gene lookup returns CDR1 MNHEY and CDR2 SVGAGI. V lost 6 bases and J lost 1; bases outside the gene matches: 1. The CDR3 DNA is TGTGCCAGCAGGGACAGGGGGGGCACAGATACGCAGTATTTT. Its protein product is CASRDRGGTDTQYF.

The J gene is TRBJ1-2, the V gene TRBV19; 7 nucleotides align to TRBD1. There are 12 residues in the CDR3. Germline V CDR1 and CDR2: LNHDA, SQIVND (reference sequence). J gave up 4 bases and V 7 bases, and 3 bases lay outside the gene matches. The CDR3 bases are TGTGCCAGTACGACAGGGAGCTATGGCTACACCTTC. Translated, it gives CASTTGSYGYTF.

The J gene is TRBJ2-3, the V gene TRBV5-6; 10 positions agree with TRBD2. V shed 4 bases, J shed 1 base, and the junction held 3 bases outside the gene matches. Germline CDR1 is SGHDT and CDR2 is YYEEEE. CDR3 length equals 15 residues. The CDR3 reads CASSPTSGGTDTQYF. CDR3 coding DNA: TGTGCCAGCAGCCCAACTAGCGGGGGCACAGATACGCAGTATTTT. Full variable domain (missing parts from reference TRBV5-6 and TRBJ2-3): DAGVTQSPTHLIKTRGQQVTLRCSPKSGHDTVSWYQQALGQGPQFIFQYYEEEERQRGNFPDRFSGHQFPNYSSELNVNALLLGDSALYLCASSPTSGGTDTQYFGPGTRLTVL.

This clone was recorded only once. The CDR3 DNA reads TGCGCCAGCAGACCTGACAGGGGGCTTTCATTTAGCAATCAGCCCCAGCATTTT. This translates into CASRPDRGLSFSNQPQHF. The V gene is TRBV5-1, the J gene TRBJ1-5; 10 nucleotides match TRBD1. Per the germline V gene, CDR1 is SGHRS and CDR2 is YFSETQ. The CDR3 sequence is 18 residues long. V gave up 5 bases and J gave up 0 bases; unmatched junction bases: 11. The full variable domain, with the rest looked up from reference TRBV5-1 and TRBJ1-5, is KAGVTQTPRYLIKTRGQQVTLSCSPISGHRSVSWYQQTPGQGLQFLFEYFSETQRNKGNFPGRFSGRQFSNSRSEMNVSTLELGDSALYLCASRPDRGLSFSNQPQHFGDGTRLSIL.

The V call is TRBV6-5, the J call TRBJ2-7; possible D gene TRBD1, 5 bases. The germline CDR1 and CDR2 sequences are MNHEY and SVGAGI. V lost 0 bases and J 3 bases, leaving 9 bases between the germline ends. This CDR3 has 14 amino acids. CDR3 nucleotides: TGTGCCAGCAGTTACTCAGGACACATCTACGAGCAGTACTTC. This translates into CASSYSGHIYEQYF.

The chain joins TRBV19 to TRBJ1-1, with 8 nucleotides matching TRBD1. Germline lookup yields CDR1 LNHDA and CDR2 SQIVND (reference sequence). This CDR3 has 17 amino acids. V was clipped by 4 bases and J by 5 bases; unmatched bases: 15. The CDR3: CASSTLQGGGSRTEAFF. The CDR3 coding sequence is TGTGCCAGTAGTACCCTACAGGGGGGAGGAAGTAGGACTGAAGCTTTCTTT. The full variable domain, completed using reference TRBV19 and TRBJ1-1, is DGGITQSPKYLFRKEGQNVTLSCEQNLNHDAMYWYRQDPGQGLRLIYYSQIVNDFQKGDIAEGYSVSREKKESFPLTVTSAQKNPTAFYLCASSTLQGGGSRTEAFFGQGTRLTVV.

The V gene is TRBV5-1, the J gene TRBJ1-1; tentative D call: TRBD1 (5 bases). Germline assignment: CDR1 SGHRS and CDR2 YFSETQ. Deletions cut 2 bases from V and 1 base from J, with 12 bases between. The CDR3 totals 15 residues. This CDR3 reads CASSLGAMGNTEAFF. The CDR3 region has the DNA TGCGCCAGCAGCTTAGGGGCAATGGGGAACACTGAAGCTTTCTTT.

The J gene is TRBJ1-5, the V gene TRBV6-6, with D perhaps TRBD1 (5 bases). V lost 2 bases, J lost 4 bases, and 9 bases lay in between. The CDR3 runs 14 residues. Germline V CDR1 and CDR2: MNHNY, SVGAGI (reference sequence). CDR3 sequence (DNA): TGTGCCAGCAGTTACCCACAGGAGAATCAGCCCCAGCATTTT. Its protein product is CASSYPQENQPQHF.

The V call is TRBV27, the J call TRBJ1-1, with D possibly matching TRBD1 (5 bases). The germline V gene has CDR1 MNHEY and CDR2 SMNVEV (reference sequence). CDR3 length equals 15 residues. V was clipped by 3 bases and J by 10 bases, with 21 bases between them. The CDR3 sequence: CASSFGSSTPGGAFF. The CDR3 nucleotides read TGTGCCAGCAGTTTCGGGTCCTCTACTCCCGGGGGAGCTTTCTTT.

CDR3 coding DNA: TGTGCCAGCAGTAAGGGCTTCTTTTCCGGAAACACCATATATTTT. Protein: CASSKGFFSGNTIYF. The chain joins TRBV6-5 to TRBJ1-3; no definite D call. The CDR3 has 15 amino acids. Germline CDR1 is MNHEY and CDR2 is SVGAGI. The V end was cut by 5 bases, the J end by 4 bases, with 15 bases between.

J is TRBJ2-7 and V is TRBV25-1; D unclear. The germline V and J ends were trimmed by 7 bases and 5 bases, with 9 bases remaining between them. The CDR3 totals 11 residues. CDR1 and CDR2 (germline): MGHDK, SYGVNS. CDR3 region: CASNKANEQYF. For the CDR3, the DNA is TGTGCCAGCAATAAGGCGAACGAGCAGTACTTC.